Sequencing of this T cell receptor (beta chain) was carried out in a study of graft-versus-host responses after intestinal transplantation. Study in general: Isolated intestinal, liver-intestinal, or multivisceral transplants had been given to the recipients. Every recipient had anti-thymocyte globulin induction and roughly three years of tacrolimus plus steroids.

TCRdb's copy holds only in-frame clones and misses some; the assay was immunoSEQ multiplex PCR. Of tens of thousands of clones in the sample, approximately 96% were seen once. Findings and caveats of the study: Recipient-marrow GvH clones were detected, some having first appeared in ileum or blood.

The ends were cut back, 1 base at V and 3 bases at J, with 7 bases in the middle. The CDR3 consists of 13 residues. The germline V gene encodes CDR1 MGHRA and CDR2 YSYEKL. In the case of this clone: Its matching antigen is unknown.

This clonotype was obtained from a human donor who received an intestinal transplant. The chain joins TRBV4-1 to TRBJ2-7; D is unresolved. The specimen comprised unstimulated CD8+ T cells sorted from spleen or lymph node cells, sampled before intestinal transplant. CDR3 region: CASSQVDYYEQYF. CDR3 nucleotide sequence: TGCGCCAGCAGCCAAGTAGATTACTACGAGCAGTACTTC.